This is a list of T cell receptor beta chains from one sample in a study of T cell changes during pregnancy in multiple sclerosis. Some clones are missing from TCRdb's copy, which holds only in-frame ones; the method was immunoSEQ multiplex PCR. The sample shows 70,000 to 75,000 clones, 80% to 95% of them seen only once. Sequencing was performed on peripheral blood, taken before pregnancy. The source of these receptors is a female donor with multiple sclerosis, enrolled in a pregnancy study. CDR3s include the opening cysteine and the closing phenylalanine or tryptophan. D genes are given only for firm matches. Clone size appears in some rows only: once, few, many, or a class for an expanded clone.

V: TRBV6-5
size: -
J: TRBJ1-1
D: -
CDR3: CASRRDLVGNTEAFF
DNA: TGTGCCAGCAGGCGAGACCTAGTGGGGAACACTGAAGCTTTCTTT

V: TRBV29-1
size: -
J: TRBJ1-2
D: -
CDR3: CSVYREDYGYTF
DNA: TGCAGCGTGTACCGGGAGGACTATGGCTACACCTTC

V: TRBV10-2
size: -
J: TRBJ2-7
D: TRBD2
CDR3: CASRHTSGDYEQYF
DNA: TGCGCCAGCAGGCATACTAGCGGGGACTACGAGCAGTACTTC

V: TRBV27
size: -
J: TRBJ1-5
D: TRBD1
CDR3: CASSMGQGNQPQHF
DNA: TGTGCCAGCAGTATGGGACAGGGGAATCAGCCCCAGCATTTT

V: TRBV29-1
size: once
J: TRBJ2-4
D: TRBD1
CDR3: CSVDQGADIQYF
DNA: TGCAGCGTTGATCAGGGGGCTGACATTCAGTACTTC

V: TRBV5-1
size: -
J: TRBJ2-2
D: -
CDR3: CASSNKGARVTGELFF
DNA: TGCGCCAGCAGTAATAAAGGGGCCAGAGTCACCGGGGAGCTGTTTTTT

V: TRBV7-9
size: -
J: TRBJ2-1
D: -
CDR3: CASSGLAWGANGKNEQFF
DNA: TGTGCCAGCAGCGGCCTTGCATGGGGCGCGAATGGAAAAAATGAGCAGTTCTTC

V: TRBV30
size: -
J: TRBJ1-2
D: -
CDR3: CAQAGLDGYTF
DNA: TGTGCCCAGGCGGGTCTTGATGGCTACACCTTC

V: TRBV27
size: -
J: TRBJ2-5
D: TRBD1
CDR3: CASRHDRVGVETQYF
DNA: TGTGCCAGCAGACACGACAGGGTCGGTGTTGAGACCCAGTACTTC

V: TRBV29-1
size: -
J: TRBJ2-1
D: TRBD2
CDR3: CSVEGPAPSGPYNEQFF
DNA: TGCAGCGTTGAAGGCCCCGCCCCTAGCGGGCCGTACAATGAGCAGTTCTTC

V: TRBV5-1
size: -
J: TRBJ2-7
D: TRBD2
CDR3: CASSLGTSGRLVQYF
DNA: TGCGCCAGCAGCTTAGGGACTAGCGGGAGGTTGGTGCAGTACTTC

V: TRBV2
size: -
J: TRBJ1-5
D: TRBD1
CDR3: CATRQGAQSNQPQHF
DNA: TGTGCCACAAGACAGGGGGCGCAAAGCAATCAGCCCCAGCATTTT

V: TRBV5-1
size: -
J: TRBJ2-7
D: TRBD1
CDR3: CASSSRDRGKNEQYF
DNA: TGCGCCAGCAGCTCCCGGGACAGGGGAAAAAACGAGCAGTACTTC

V: TRBV27
size: -
J: TRBJ1-1
D: TRBD1
CDR3: CASKHWGQGASEAFF
DNA: TGTGCCAGCAAACACTGGGGACAGGGGGCTTCTGAAGCTTTCTTT

V: TRBV7-3
size: once
J: TRBJ1-2
D: -
CDR3: CASSPSPADSNYGYTF
DNA: TGTGCCAGCAGCCCAAGTCCGGCCGACAGTAACTATGGCTACACCTTC

V: TRBV5-1
size: -
J: TRBJ2-1
D: TRBD2
CDR3: CASSGTLAGNINEQFF
DNA: TGCGCCAGCAGCGGGACGCTAGCGGGGAATATCAATGAGCAGTTCTTC

V: TRBV2
size: -
J: TRBJ1-4
D: TRBD1
CDR3: CASSRTGGAETISEKLFF
DNA: TGTGCCAGCAGTAGGACAGGGGGAGCTGAAACAATATCCGAAAAACTGTTTTTT

V: TRBV2
size: few
J: TRBJ1-4
D: -
CDR3: CASNREATNEKLFF
DNA: TGTGCCAGCAACCGGGAAGCAACTAATGAAAAACTGTTTTTT

V: TRBV28
size: -
J: TRBJ1-1
D: TRBD1
CDR3: CASSPPGTGVEAFF
DNA: TGTGCCAGCAGCCCTCCCGGGACAGGGGTTGAAGCTTTCTTT

V: TRBV28
size: -
J: TRBJ1-5
D: -
CDR3: CASNTKVGAVSNQPQHF
DNA: TGTGCCAGCAATACGAAGGTGGGGGCGGTTAGCAATCAGCCCCAGCATTTT

V: TRBV6-1
size: -
J: TRBJ1-2
D: TRBD1
CDR3: CATLLSGQGAGGYTF
DNA: TGTGCCACCCTGTTATCGGGACAGGGGGCGGGCGGCTACACCTTC

V: TRBV6-1
size: -
J: TRBJ2-1
D: -
CDR3: CASRPSVAGQFF
DNA: TGTGCCAGCAGGCCTTCGGTTGCAGGACAGTTCTTC

V: TRBV7-2
size: -
J: TRBJ1-3
D: -
CDR3: CASSPTLAAGNTIYF
DNA: TGTGCCAGCAGCCCAACCTTGGCAGCTGGAAACACCATATATTTT

V: TRBV7-9
size: -
J: TRBJ2-5
D: TRBD2
CDR3: CASSLGGRSETQYF
DNA: TGTGCCAGCAGCTTAGGCGGGAGATCGGAGACCCAGTACTTC